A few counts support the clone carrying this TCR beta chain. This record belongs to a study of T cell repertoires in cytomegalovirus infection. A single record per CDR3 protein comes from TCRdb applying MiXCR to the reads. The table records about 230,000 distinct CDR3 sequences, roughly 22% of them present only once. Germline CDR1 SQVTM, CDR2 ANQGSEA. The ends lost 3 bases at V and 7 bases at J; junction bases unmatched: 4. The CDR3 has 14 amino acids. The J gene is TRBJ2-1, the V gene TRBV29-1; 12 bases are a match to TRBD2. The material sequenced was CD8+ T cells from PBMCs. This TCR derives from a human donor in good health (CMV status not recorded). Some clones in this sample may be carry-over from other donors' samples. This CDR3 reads CSVDTGLAGNEQFF. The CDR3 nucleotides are TGCAGCGTTGACACCGGACTAGCGGGGAATGAGCAGTTCTTC.